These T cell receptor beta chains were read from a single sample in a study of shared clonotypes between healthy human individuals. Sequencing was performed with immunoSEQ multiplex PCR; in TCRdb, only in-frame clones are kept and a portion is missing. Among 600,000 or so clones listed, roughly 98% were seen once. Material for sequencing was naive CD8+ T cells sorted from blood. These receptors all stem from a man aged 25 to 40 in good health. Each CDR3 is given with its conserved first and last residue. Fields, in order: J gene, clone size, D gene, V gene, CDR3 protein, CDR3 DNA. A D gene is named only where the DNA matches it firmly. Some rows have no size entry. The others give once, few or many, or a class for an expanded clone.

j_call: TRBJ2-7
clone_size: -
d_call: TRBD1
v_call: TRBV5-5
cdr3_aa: CASSPGQGNYEQYF
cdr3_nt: TGTGCCAGCAGCCCGGGACAGGGGAACTACGAGCAGTACTTC

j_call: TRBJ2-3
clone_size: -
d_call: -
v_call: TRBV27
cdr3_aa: CASSLSVAWTDTQYF
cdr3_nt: TGTGCCAGCAGTTTATCCGTGGCGTGGACAGATACGCAGTATTTT

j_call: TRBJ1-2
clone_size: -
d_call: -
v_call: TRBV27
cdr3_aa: CASSSPTGYGYTF
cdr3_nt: TGTGCCAGCAGTTCACCCACAGGGTATGGCTACACCTTC

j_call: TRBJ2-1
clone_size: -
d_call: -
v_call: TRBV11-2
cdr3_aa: CASSLGRNNNNEQFF
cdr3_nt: TGTGCCAGCAGCTTAGGAAGGAACAATAACAATGAGCAGTTCTTC

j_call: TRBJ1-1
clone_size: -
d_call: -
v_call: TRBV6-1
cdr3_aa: CASSVYTDNTEAFF
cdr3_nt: TGTGCCAGCAGCGTCTACACCGATAACACTGAAGCTTTCTTT

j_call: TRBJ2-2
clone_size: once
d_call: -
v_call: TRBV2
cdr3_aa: CASSRGYTGELFF
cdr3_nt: TGTGCCAGCAGCAGGGGCTACACCGGGGAGCTGTTTTTT

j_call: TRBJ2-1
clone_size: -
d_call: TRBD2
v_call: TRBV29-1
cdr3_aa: CSVEDPPGGAYNEQFF
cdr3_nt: TGCAGCGTTGAAGACCCCCCCGGGGGGGCCTACAATGAGCAGTTCTTC

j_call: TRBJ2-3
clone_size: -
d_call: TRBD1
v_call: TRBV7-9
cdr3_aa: CASSLQGADTDTQYF
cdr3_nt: TGTGCCAGCAGCTTGCAGGGGGCTGACACAGATACGCAGTATTTT

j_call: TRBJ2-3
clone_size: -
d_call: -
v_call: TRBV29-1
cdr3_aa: CSVEFVGENTDTQYF
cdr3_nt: TGCAGCGTTGAATTCGTCGGTGAGAACACAGATACGCAGTATTTT

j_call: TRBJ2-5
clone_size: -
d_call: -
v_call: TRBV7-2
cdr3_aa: CASMLSQGGETQYF
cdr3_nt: TGTGCCAGCATGTTGTCACAGGGAGGAGAGACCCAGTACTTC

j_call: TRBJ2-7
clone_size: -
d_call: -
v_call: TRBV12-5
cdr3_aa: CATGDLHYYEQYF
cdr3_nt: TGTGCTACAGGGGACCTCCATTACTACGAGCAGTACTTC

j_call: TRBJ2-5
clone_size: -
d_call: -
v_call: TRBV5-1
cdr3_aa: CASSPLTQETQYF
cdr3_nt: TGCGCCAGCAGCCCACTAACCCAAGAGACCCAGTACTTC

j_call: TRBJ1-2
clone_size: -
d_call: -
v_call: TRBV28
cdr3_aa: CASSFMSYDYGYTF
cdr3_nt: TGTGCCAGCAGTTTTATGAGCTACGACTATGGCTACACCTTC

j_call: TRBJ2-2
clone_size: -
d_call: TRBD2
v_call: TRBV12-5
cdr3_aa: CASGLVPPPAGEGELFF
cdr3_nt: TGTGCTAGTGGTTTGGTACCCCCGCCAGCGGGAGAGGGGGAGCTGTTTTTT

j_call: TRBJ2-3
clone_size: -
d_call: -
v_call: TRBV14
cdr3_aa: CASSQVTLADTQYF
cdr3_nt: TGTGCCAGCAGCCAAGTGACCCTGGCAGATACGCAGTATTTT

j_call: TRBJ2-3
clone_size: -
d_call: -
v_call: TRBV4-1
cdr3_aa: CASSQPADNTDTQYF
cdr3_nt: TGCGCCAGCAGCCAACCAGCTGATAACACAGATACGCAGTATTTT

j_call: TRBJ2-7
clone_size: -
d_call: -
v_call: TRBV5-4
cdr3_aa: CASSPPGTENYEQYF
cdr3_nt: TGTGCCAGCAGCCCTCCTGGGACGGAGAACTACGAGCAGTACTTC

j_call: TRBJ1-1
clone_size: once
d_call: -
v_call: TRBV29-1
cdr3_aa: CSVVALNTEAFF
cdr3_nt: TGCAGCGTTGTCGCCTTGAACACTGAAGCTTTCTTT